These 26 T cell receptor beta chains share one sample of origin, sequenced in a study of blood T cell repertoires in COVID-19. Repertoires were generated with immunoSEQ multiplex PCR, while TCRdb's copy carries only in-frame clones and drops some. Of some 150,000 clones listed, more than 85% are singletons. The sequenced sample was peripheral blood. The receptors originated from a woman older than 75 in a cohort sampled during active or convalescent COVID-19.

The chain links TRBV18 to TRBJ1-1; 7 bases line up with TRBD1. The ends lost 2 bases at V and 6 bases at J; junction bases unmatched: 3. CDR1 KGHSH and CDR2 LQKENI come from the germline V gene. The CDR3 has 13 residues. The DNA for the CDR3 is TGTGCCAGCTCACCAGACAGGGCCGCTGAAGCTTTCTTT. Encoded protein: CASSPDRAAEAFF.

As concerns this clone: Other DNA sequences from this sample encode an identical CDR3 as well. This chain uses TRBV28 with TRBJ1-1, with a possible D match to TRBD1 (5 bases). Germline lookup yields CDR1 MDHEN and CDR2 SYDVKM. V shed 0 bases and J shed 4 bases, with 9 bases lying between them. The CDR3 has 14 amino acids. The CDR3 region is CASSLWQGSTEAFF. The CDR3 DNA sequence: TGTGCCAGCAGTTTATGGCAGGGATCCACTGAAGCTTTCTTT. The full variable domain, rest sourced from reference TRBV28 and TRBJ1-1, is DVKVTQSSRYLVKRTGEKVFLECVQDMDHENMFWYRQDPGLGLRLIYFSYDVKMKEKGDIPEGYSVSREKKERFSLILESASTNQTSMYLCASSLWQGSTEAFFGQGTRLTVV.

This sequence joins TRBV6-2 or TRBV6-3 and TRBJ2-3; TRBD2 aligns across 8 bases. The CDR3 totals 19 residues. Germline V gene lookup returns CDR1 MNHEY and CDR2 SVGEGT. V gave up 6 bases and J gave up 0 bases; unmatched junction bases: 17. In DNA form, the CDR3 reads TGTGCCAGCAGCTCTTATAGCGGGACAATCGGTTTTAGCACAGATACGCAGTATTTT. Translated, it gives CASSSYSGTIGFSTDTQYF.

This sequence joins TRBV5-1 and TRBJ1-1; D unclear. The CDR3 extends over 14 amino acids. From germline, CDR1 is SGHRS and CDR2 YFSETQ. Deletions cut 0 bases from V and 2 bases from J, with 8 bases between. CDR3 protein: CASSLVPENTEAFF. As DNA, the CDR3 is TGCGCCAGCAGCTTGGTTCCAGAAAACACTGAAGCTTTCTTT.

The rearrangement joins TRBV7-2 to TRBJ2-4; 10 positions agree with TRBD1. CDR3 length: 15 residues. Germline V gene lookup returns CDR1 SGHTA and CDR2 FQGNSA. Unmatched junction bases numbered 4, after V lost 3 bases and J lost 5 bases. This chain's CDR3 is CASSFAGTGENIQYF. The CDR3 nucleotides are TGTGCCAGCAGCTTCGCCGGGACAGGGGAAAACATTCAGTACTTC.

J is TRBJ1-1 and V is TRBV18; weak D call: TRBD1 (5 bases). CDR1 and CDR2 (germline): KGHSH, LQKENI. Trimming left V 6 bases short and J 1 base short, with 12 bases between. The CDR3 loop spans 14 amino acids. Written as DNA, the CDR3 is TGTGCCAGCTCTCCGGACATACGGAACACTGAAGCTTTCTTT. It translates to CASSPDIRNTEAFF.

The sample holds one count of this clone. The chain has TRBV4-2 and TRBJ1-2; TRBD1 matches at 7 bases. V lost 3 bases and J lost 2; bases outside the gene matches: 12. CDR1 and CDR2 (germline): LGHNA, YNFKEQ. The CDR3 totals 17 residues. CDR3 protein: CASSHANSPRGNYGYTF. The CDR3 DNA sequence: TGTGCCAGCAGCCATGCAAACTCCCCCAGGGGGAACTATGGCTACACCTTC.

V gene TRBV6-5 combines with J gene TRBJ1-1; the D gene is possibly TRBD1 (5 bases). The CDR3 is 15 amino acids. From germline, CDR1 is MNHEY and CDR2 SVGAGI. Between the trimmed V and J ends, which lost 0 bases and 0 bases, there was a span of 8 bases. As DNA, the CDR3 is TGTGCCAGCAGTTACTCCGACAGCGTGAACACTGAAGCTTTCTTT. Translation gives CASSYSDSVNTEAFF.

This CDR3 reads CASSPLAGGRSTDTQYF. CDR3 sequence (DNA): TGTGCCAGCAGCCCACTAGCGGGGGGACGAAGCACAGATACGCAGTATTTT. The chain has TRBV5-4 and TRBJ2-3, with 12 bases matching TRBD2. This CDR3 is built from 17 residues. Trimming cost V 4 bases and J 0 bases; bases outside gene matches: 6. Germline V gene lookup returns CDR1 SGHNT and CDR2 YYREEE (reference sequence). Combining the CDR3 with reference TRBV5-4 and TRBJ2-3 gives the whole variable domain ETGVTQSPTHLIKTRGQQVTLRCSSQSGHNTVSWYQQALGQGPQFIFQYYREEENGRGNFPPRFSGLQFPNYSSELNVNALELDDSALYLCASSPLAGGRSTDTQYFGPGTRLTVL.

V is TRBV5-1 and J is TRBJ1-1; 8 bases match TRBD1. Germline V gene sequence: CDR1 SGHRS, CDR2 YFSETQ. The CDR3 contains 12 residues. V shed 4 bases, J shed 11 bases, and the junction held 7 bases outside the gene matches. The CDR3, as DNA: TGCGCCAGCAGCCAAGGACAGGGAGCTGCTTTCTTT. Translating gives CASSQGQGAAFF.

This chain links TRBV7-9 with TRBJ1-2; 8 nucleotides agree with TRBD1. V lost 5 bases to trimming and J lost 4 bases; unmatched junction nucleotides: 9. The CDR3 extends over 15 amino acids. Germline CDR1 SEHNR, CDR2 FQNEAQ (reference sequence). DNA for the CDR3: TGTGCCAGCAGCGTTCAGGGGGCAGGTAGCTATGGCTACACCTTC. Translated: CASSVQGAGSYGYTF.

The CDR3 protein is CASSLFGQLNTEAFF. CDR3 nucleotide sequence: TGTGCCAGCAGCTTATTTGGACAGTTGAACACTGAAGCTTTCTTT. The chain carries TRBV11-2 and TRBJ1-1; perhaps TRBD1 as D (6 bases). The CDR3 loop spans 15 amino acids. CDR1 and CDR2 from the germline V gene are SGHAT and FQNNGV. The V end was cut by 2 bases, the J end by 0 bases, with 10 bases between.

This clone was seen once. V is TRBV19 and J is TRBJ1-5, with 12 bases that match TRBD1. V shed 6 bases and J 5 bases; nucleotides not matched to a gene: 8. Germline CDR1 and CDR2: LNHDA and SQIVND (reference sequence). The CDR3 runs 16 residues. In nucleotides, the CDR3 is TGTGCCAGTAGGCCCGGGGGGACAGGGGGCTATCAGCCCCAGCATTTT. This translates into CASRPGGTGGYQPQHF. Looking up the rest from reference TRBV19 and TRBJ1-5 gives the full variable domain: DGGITQSPKYLFRKEGQNVTLSCEQNLNHDAMYWYRQDPGQGLRLIYYSQIVNDFQKGDIAEGYSVSREKKESFPLTVTSAQKNPTAFYLCASRPGGTGGYQPQHFGDGTRLSIL.

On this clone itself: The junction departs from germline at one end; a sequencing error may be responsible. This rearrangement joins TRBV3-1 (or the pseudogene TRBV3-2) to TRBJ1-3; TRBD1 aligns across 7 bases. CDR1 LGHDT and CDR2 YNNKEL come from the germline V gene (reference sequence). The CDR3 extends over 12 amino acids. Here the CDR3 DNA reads TGTGCCAGCAGCCAAGATAGACAGGGATTAGATTTT. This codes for CASSQDRQGLDF.

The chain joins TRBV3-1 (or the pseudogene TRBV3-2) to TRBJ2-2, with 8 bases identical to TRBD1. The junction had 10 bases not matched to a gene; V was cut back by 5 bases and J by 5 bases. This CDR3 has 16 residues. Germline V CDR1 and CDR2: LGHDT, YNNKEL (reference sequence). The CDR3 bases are TGTGCCAGCAGCACACGACAGGGGTCCAAAACCGGGGAGCTGTTTTTT. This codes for CASSTRQGSKTGELFF.

CDR3 nucleotide sequence: TGTGCCAGCAGCGCGCAAACAGGGAATCGTAATTCACCCCTCCACTTT. Translation gives CASSAQTGNRNSPLHF. The rearrangement uses TRBV7-9 and TRBJ1-6; D perhaps matches TRBD1 (6 bases). V shed 5 bases and J shed 6 bases, with 17 bases lying between them. There are 16 residues in the CDR3. Germline V gene sequence: CDR1 SEHNR, CDR2 FQNEAQ (reference sequence). Full variable domain (missing parts from reference TRBV7-9 and TRBJ1-6): DTGVSQNPRHKITKRGQNVTFRCDPISEHNRLYWYRQTLGQGPEFLTYFQNEAQLEKSRLLSDRFSAERPKGSFSTLEIQRTEQGDSAMYLCASSAQTGNRNSPLHFGNGTRLTVT.

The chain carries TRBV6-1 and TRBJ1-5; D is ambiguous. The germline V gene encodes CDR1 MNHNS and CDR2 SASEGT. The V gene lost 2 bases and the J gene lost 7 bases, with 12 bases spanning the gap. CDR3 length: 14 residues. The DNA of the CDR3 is TGTGCCAGCAGTGAACCAGGCGGGGAACAGCCCCAGCATTTT. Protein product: CASSEPGGEQPQHF.

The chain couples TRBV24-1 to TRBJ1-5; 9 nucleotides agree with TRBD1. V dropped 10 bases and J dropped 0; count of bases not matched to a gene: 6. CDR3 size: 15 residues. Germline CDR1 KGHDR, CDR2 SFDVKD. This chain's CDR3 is CATRRQGDSNQPQHF. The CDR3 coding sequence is TGTGCCACTCGGAGACAGGGGGATAGCAATCAGCCCCAGCATTTT.

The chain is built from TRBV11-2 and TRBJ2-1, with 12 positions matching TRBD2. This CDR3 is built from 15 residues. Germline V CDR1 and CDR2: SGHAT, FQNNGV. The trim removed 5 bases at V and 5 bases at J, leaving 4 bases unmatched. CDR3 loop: CASSKRTSGNNEQFF. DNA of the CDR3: TGTGCCAGCAGCAAACGGACTAGCGGGAACAATGAGCAGTTCTTC.

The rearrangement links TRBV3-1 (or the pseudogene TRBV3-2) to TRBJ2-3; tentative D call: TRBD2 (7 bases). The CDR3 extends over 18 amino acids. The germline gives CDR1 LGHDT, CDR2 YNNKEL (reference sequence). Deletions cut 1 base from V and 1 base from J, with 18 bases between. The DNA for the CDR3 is TGTGCCAGCAGCCAAGCCCCGAGGGGGGGTAGTGGCACAGATACGCAGTATTTT. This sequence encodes CASSQAPRGGSGTDTQYF.

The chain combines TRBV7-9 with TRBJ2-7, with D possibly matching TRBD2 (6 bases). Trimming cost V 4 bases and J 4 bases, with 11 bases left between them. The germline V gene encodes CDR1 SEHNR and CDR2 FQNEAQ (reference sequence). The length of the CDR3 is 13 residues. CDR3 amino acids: CASSSTRGYEQYV. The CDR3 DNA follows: TGTGCCAGCAGCTCGACTAGGGGTTACGAGCAGTACGTC.

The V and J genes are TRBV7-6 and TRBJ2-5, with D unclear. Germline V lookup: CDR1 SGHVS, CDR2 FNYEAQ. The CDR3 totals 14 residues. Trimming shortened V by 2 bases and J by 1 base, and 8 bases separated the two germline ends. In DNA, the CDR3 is TGTGCCAGCAGCTTATTGTACAGCCAAGAGACCCAGTACTTC. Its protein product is CASSLLYSQETQYF. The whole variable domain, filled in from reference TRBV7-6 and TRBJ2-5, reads GAGVSQSPRYKVTKRGQDVALRCDPISGHVSLYWYRQALGQGPEFLTYFNYEAQQDKSGLPNDRFSAERPEGSISTLTIQRTEQRDSAMYRCASSLLYSQETQYFGPGTRLLVL.

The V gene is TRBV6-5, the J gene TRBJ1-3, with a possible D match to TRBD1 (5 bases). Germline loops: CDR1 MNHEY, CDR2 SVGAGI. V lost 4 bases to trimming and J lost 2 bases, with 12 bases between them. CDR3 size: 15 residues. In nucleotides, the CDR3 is TGTGCCAGCAGTTCTCGCGGGGGGGCTGGAAACACCATATATTTT. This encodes CASSSRGGAGNTIYF.

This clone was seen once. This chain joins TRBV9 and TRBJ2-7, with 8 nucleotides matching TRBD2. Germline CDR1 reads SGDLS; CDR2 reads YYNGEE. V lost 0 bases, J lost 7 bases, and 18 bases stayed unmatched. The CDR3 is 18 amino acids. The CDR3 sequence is CASSVGLAGTVNSREQYF. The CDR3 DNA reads TGTGCCAGCAGCGTAGGGCTAGCGGGTACTGTAAATTCTAGGGAGCAGTACTTC.

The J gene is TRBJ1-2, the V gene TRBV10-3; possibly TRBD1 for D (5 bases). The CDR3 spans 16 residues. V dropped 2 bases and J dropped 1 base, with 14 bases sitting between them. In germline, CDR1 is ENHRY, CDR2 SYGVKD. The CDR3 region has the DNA TGTGCCATCAGTGAGGGTTGGGGCAGAAATAACTATGGCTACACCTTC. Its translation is CAISEGWGRNNYGYTF.

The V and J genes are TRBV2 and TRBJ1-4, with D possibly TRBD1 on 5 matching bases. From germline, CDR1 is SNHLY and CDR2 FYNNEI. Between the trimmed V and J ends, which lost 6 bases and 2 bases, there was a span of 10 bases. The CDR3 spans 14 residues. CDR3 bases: TGTGCCAGCAGCCCCGGGGGGACTAATGAAAAACTGTTTTTT. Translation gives CASSPGGTNEKLFF.